The text below deals with one T cell receptor beta chain. V was pared by 1 base and J by 4 bases, with 11 bases of the junction left unmatched. This CDR3 spans 18 amino acids. Germline CDR1 is SGHAT and CDR2 is FQNNGV. The data are from a study of cytomegalovirus exposure and HLA in healthy donors. The PCR made use of 60 Vbeta and 13 Jbeta primers. Produced via immunoSEQ multiplex PCR; TCRdb's table is partial and in-frame only. This sample has around 130,000 clones; roughly 83% occur once, and the top ten carry around 1.2%. The receptor's source is a girl aged 2-15 years in good health and CMV-seronegative. What was sequenced was PBMCs. This chain joins TRBV11-2 and TRBJ2-3; 10 bases are a match to TRBD2. CDR3 region: CASSLGGSGGVISDTQYF. CDR3 nucleotides: TGTGCCAGCAGCTTAGGGGGGAGCGGGGGGGTTATTTCAGATACGCAGTATTTT.